The rows below give T cell receptor beta chains drawn from one sample of a study of blood T cell repertoires in COVID-19. Sequencing was performed with immunoSEQ multiplex PCR; in TCRdb, only in-frame clones are kept and a portion is missing. This sample has roughly 70,000 clones, with around four fifths found just once. Sequenced material: peripheral blood. These receptors were taken from a man aged 55 to 70 with COVID-19, enrolled during active disease. Each CDR3 is given without its conserved first and last residue. Each record gives: J gene, V gene, CDR3 protein.

TRBJ2-1 | TRBV11-2 | ASSFLRRRFSIHEQF
TRBJ2-6 | TRBV5-4 | ASSLGGTLSGANVLT
TRBJ1-5 | TRBV5-6 | ASSFTGVNQPQH
TRBJ2-7 | TRBV27 | ASSGALAYEQY
TRBJ1-6 | TRBV6-5 | ASGDRASRSPLH
TRBJ2-7 | TRBV10-3 | AISQNTGTGGGYEQY
TRBJ1-1 | TRBV12-3/TRBV12-4 | ASILGGVGEAF
TRBJ2-2 | TRBV5-1 | ASSSGQGGVTGELF
TRBJ1-4 | TRBV29-1 | SVKQGSREKLF
TRBJ2-3 | TRBV13 | ASSARGGDTQY
TRBJ2-3 | TRBV3-1/TRBV3-2 | ASRLGADTQY
TRBJ1-1 | TRBV6-6 | ASTLDSHTEAF
TRBJ2-4 | TRBV6-6 | ASNEREGNKNIQY
TRBJ2-7 | TRBV10-1 | ASSGIPPGEQY
TRBJ1-2 | TRBV7-9 | ASSPLGPGQGNYGYT
TRBJ2-2 | TRBV23-1 | ASSQPFTTGISGAGELF
TRBJ1-5 | TRBV29-1 | SVEGGAGQPQH
TRBJ2-6 | TRBV11-3 | ASSPSRGANVLT
TRBJ2-5 | TRBV24-1 | ATSAGTGYQETQY
TRBJ1-2 | TRBV20-1 | SASTGDGGYT